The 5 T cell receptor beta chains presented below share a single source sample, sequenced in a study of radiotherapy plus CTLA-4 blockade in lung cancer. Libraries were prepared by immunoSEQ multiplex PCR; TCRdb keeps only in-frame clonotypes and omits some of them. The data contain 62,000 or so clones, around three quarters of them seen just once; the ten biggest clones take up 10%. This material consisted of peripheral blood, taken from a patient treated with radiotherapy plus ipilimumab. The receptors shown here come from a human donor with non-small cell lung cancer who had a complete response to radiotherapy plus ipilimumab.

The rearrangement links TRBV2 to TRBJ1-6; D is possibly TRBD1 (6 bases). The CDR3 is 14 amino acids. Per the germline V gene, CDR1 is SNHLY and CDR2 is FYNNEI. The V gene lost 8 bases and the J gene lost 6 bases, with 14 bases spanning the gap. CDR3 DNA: TGTGCCAGCTGCTTGGGGGGGCCTAATTCACCCCTCCACTTT. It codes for CASCLGGPNSPLHF.

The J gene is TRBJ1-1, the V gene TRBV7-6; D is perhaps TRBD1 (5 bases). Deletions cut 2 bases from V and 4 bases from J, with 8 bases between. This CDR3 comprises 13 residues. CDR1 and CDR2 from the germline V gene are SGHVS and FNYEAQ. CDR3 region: CASSLRDGTEAFF. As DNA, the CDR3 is TGTGCCAGCAGCTTACGGGACGGCACTGAAGCTTTCTTT.

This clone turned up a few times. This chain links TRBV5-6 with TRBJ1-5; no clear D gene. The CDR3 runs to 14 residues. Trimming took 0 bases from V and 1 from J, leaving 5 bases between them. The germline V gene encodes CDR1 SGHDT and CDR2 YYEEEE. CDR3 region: CASSLDASNQPQHF. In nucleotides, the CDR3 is TGTGCCAGCAGCTTGGACGCAAGCAATCAGCCCCAGCATTTT.

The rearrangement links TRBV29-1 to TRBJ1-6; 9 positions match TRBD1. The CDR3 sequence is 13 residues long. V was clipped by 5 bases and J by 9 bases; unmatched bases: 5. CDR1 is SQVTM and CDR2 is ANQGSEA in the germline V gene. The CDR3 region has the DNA TGCAGCGTTTCACAGGGGGCGGCTTCACCCCTCCACTTT. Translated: CSVSQGAASPLHF.

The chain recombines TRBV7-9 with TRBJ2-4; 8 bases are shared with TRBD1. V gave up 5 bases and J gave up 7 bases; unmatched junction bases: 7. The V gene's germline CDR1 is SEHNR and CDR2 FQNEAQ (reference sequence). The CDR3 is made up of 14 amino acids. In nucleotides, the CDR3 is TGTGCCAGCAGCCTCGGACAGGGTATGAACATTCAGTACTTC. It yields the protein CASSLGQGMNIQYF. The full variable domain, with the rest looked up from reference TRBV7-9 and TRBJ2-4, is DTGVSQNPRHKITKRGQNVTFRCDPISEHNRLYWYRQTLGQGPEFLTYFQNEAQLEKSRLLSDRFSAERPKGSFSTLEIQRTEQGDSAMYLCASSLGQGMNIQYFGAGTRLSVL.